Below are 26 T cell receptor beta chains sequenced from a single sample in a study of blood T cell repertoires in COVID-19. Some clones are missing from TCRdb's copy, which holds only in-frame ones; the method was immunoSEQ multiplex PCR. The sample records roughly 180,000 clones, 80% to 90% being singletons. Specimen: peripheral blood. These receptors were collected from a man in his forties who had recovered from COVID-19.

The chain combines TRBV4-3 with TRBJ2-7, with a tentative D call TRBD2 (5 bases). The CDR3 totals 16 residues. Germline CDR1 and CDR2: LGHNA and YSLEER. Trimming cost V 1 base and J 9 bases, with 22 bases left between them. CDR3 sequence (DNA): TGCGCCAGCAGCCAAGGGGTCGGGGTGGATGTCAGTGGGCAGTACTTC. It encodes CASSQGVGVDVSGQYF.

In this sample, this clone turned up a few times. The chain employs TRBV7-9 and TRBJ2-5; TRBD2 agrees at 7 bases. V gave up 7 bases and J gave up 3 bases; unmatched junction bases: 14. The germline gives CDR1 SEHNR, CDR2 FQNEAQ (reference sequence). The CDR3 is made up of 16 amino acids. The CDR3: CASKSDRAGVEETQYF. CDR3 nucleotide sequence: TGTGCCAGCAAATCCGATAGGGCGGGAGTGGAAGAGACCCAGTACTTC.

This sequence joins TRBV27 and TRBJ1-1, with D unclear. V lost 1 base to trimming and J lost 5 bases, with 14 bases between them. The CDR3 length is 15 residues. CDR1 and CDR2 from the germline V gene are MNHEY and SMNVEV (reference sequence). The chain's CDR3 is CASSLYAGGRTEAFF. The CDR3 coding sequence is TGTGCCAGCAGTTTATATGCGGGAGGTAGGACTGAAGCTTTCTTT.

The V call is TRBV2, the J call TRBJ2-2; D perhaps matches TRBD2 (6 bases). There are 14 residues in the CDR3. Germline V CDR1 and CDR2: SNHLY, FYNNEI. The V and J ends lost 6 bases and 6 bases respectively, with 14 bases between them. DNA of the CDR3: TGTGCCAGCAGCCGACTAGTTCGTGCCGGGGAGCTGTTTTTT. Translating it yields CASSRLVRAGELFF.

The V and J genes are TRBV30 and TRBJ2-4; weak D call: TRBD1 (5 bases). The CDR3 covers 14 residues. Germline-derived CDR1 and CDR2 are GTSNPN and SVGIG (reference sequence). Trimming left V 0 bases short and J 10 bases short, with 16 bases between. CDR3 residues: CAWSVPERNRIQYF. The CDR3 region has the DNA TGTGCCTGGAGTGTACCCGAGAGAAACAGGATTCAGTACTTC.

The DNA for the CDR3 is TGTGCCAGCAGCGTATCTCGGGGGGAACTGTACGAGCAGTACTTC. Translated: CASSVSRGELYEQYF. The rearrangement links TRBV11-3 to TRBJ2-7; 7 bases line up with TRBD2. This CDR3 spans 15 amino acids. V shed 5 bases, J shed 4 bases, and the junction held 11 bases outside the gene matches. CDR1 is SGHNT, CDR2 YENEEA, per germline. Variable domain in full (rest from reference TRBV11-3 and TRBJ2-7): EAGVVQSPRYKIIEKKQPVAFWCNPISGHNTLYWYLQNLGQGPELLIRYENEEAVDDSQLPKDRFSAERLKGVDSTLKIQPAELGDSAVYLCASSVSRGELYEQYFGPGTRLTVT.

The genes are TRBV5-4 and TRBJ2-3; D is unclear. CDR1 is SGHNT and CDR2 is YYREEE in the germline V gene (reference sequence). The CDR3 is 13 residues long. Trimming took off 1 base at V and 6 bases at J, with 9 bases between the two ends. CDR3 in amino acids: CASSLISGDTQYF. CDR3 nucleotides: TGTGCCAGCAGCTTGATATCCGGGGATACGCAGTATTTT.

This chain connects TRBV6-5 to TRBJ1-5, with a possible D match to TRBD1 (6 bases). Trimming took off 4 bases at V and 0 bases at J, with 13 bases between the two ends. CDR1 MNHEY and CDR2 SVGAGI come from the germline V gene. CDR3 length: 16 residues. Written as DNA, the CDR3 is TGTGCCAGCAGTTCCGGGACACATTATAGCAATCAGCCCCAGCATTTT. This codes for CASSSGTHYSNQPQHF.

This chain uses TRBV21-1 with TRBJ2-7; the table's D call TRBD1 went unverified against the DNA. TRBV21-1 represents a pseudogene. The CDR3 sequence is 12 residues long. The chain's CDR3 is CASSKPRYEQYF. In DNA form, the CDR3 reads TGTGCCAGCAGCAAACCCAGGTACGAGCAGTACTTC.

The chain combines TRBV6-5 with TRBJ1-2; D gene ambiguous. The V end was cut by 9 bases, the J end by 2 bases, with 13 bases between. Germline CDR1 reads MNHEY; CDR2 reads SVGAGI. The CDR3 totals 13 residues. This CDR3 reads CASLGMMNYGYTF. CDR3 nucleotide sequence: TGTGCCAGTCTCGGGATGATGAACTATGGCTACACCTTC.

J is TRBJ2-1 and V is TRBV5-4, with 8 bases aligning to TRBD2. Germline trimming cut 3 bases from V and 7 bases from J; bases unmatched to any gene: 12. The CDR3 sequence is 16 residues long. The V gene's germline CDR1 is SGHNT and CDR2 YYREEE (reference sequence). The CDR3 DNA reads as TGTGCCAGCAGCTCTCTCGCGGGGGGCACTTTGAATGAGCAGTTCTTC. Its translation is CASSSLAGGTLNEQFF.

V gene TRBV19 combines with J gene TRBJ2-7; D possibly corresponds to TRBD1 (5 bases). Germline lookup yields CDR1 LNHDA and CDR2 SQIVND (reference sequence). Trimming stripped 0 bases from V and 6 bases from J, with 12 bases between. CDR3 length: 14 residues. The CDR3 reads CASSIDHQGREQYF. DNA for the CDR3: TGTGCCAGTAGTATAGATCACCAGGGCCGCGAGCAGTACTTC. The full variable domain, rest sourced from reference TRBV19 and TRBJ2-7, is DGGITQSPKYLFRKEGQNVTLSCEQNLNHDAMYWYRQDPGQGLRLIYYSQIVNDFQKGDIAEGYSVSREKKESFPLTVTSAQKNPTAFYLCASSIDHQGREQYFGPGTRLTVT.

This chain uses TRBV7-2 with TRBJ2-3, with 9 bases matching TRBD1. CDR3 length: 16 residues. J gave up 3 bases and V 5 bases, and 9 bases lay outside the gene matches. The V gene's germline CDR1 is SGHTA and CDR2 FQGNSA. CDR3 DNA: TGTGCCAGCAGCGGACAGGGGTTCGGGTTGACAGATACGCAGTATTTT. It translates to CASSGQGFGLTDTQYF.

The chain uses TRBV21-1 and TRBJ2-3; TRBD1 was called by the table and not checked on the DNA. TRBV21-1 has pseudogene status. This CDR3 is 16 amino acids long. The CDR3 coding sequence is TGTGCCAGCAGCAATACGACAGGGACAAGCACAGATACGCAGTATTTT. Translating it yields CASSNTTGTSTDTQYF.

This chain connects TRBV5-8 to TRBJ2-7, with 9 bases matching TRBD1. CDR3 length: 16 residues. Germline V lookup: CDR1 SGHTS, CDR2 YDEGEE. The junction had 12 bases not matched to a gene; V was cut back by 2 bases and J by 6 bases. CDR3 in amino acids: CASSLPRQGGASEQYF. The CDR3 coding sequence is TGTGCCAGCAGCTTACCTCGACAGGGGGGAGCATCCGAGCAGTACTTC.

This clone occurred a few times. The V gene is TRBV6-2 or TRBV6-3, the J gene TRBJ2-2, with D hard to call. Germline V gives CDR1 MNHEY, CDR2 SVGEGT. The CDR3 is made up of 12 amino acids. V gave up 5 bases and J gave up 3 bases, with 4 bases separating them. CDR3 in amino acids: CASSGYTGELFF. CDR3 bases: TGTGCCAGCAGTGGCTACACCGGGGAGCTGTTTTTT.

CDR3 sequence (DNA): TGTGCCAGCAGCGCCGGAACTAGCGGATTAGATACGCAGTATTTT. Its protein product is CASSAGTSGLDTQYF. The chain employs TRBV11-3 and TRBJ2-3; 8 bases are a match to TRBD2. Per germline, CDR1 SGHNT and CDR2 YENEEA. The junction had 9 bases not matched to a gene; V was cut back by 5 bases and J by 5 bases. The CDR3 has 15 residues.

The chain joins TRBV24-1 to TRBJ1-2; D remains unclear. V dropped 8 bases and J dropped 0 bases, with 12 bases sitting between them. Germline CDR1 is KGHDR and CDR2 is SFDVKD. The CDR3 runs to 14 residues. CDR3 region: CATISQVTNYGYTF. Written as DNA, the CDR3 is TGTGCCACCATCTCGCAGGTTACTAACTATGGCTACACCTTC.

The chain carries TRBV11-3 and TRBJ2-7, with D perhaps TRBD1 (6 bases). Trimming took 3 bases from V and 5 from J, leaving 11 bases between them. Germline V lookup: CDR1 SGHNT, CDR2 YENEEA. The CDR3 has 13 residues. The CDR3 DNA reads TGTGCCAGCAGCTTTGCCAGGGGTGACGAGCAGTACTTC. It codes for CASSFARGDEQYF.

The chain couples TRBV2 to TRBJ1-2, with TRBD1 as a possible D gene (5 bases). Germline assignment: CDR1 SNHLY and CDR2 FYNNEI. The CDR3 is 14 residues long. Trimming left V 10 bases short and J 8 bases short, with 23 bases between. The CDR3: CATTLLPGMGGYTF. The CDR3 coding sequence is TGTGCCACTACGCTCTTGCCAGGGATGGGGGGCTACACCTTC.

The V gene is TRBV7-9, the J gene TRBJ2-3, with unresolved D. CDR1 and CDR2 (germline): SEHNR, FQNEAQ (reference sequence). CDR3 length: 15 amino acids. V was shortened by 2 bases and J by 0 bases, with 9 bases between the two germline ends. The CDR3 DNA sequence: TGTGCCAGCAGCTTACCACAGCAAAGCACAGATACGCAGTATTTT. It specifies CASSLPQQSTDTQYF.

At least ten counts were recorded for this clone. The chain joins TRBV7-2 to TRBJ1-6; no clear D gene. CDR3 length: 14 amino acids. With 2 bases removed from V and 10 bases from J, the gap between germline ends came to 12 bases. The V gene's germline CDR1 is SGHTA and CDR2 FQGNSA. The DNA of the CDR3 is TGTGCCAGCAGCTTAAAATACGGGAGATCACCCCTCCACTTT. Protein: CASSLKYGRSPLHF. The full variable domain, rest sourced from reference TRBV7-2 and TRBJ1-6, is GAGVSQSPSNKVTEKGKDVELRCDPISGHTALYWYRQSLGQGLEFLIYFQGNSAPDKSGLPSDRFSAERTGGSVSTLTIQRTQQEDSAVYLCASSLKYGRSPLHFGNGTRLTVT.

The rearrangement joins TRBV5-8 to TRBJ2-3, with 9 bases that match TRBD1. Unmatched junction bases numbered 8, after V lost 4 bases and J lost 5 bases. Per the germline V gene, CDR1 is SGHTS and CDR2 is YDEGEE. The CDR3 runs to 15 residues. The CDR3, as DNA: TGTGCCAGCAGCGACTCGACAGGGGGAATAGATACGCAGTATTTT. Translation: CASSDSTGGIDTQYF.

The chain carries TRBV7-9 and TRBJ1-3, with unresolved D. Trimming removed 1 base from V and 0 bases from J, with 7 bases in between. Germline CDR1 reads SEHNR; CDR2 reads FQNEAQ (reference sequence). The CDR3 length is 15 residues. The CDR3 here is CASSLGGYSGNTIYF. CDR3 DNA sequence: TGTGCCAGCAGCTTAGGAGGGTACTCTGGAAACACCATATATTTT.

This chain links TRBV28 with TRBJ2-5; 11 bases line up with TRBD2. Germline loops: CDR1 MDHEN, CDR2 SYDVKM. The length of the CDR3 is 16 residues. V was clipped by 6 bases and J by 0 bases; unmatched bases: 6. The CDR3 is CASRTAGLADQETQYF. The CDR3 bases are TGTGCCAGCAGAACAGCGGGACTAGCGGACCAAGAGACCCAGTACTTC.

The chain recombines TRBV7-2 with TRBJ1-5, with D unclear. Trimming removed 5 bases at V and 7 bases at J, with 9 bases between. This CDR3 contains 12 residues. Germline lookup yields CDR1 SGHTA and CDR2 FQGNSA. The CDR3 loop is CASSPPGQPQHF. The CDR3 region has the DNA TGTGCCAGCAGCCCACCCGGGCAGCCCCAGCATTTT.